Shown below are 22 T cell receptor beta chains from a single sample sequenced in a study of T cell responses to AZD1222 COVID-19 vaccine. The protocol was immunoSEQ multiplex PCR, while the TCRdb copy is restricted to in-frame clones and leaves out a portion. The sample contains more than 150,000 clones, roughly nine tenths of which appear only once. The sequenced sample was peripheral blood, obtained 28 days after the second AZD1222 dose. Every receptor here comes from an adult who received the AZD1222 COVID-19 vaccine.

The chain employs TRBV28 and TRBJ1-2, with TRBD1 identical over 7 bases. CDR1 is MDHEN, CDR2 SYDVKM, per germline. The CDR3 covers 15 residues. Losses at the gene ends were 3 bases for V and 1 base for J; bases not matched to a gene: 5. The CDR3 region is CASSFPTGHNYGYTF. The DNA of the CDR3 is TGTGCCAGCAGTTTTCCGACAGGGCATAACTATGGCTACACCTTC.

CDR3 DNA sequence: TGTGCCACCAGAAGGAACAGTCAGGGGACCCAGTACTTC. Translating gives CATRRNSQGTQYF. V usage is TRBV24-1 and J usage is TRBJ2-5, with a possible D match to TRBD1 (5 bases). The V end lost 7 bases, the J end lost 7 bases, and 15 bases lay between the germline ends. CDR1 and CDR2 (germline): KGHDR, SFDVKD. This CDR3 is 13 amino acids long.

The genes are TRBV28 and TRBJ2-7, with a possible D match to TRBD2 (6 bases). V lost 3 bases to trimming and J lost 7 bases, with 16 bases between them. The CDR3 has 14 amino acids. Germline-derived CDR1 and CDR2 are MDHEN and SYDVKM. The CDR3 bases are TGTGCCAGCAGTTTTACGGGACTGTCCGTGGAGCAGTACTTC. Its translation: CASSFTGLSVEQYF.

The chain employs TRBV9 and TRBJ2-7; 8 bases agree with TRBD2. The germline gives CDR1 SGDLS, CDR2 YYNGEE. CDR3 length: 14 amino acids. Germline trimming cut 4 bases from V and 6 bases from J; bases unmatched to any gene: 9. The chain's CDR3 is CASSPFGGEPEQYF. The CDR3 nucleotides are TGTGCCAGCAGCCCTTTCGGGGGGGAACCCGAGCAGTACTTC.

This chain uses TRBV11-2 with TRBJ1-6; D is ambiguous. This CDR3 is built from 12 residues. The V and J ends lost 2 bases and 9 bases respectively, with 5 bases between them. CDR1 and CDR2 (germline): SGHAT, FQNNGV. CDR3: CASSLSGSPLHF. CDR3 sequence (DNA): TGTGCCAGCAGCTTATCGGGTTCACCCCTCCACTTT.

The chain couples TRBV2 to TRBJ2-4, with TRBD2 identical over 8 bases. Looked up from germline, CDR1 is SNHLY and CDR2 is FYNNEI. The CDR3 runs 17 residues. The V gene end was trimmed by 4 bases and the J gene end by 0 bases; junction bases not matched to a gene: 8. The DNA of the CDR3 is TGTGCCAGCAGTGTCGAACTAGCGGAGCTAGCCAAAAACATTCAGTACTTC. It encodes CASSVELAELAKNIQYF.

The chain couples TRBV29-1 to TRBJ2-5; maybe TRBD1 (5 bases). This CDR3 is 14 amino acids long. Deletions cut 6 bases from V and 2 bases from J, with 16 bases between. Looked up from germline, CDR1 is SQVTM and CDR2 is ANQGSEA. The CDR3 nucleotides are TGCAGCGTGATGGGTCGACAGTCACAAGAGACCCAGTACTTC. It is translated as CSVMGRQSQETQYF.

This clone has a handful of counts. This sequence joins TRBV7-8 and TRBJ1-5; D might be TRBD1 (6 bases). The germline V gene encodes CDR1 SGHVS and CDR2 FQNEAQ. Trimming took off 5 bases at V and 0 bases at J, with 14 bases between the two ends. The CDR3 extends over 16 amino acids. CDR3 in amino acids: CASSTRTENSNQPQHF. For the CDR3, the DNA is TGTGCCAGCAGCACCCGGACAGAAAATAGCAATCAGCCCCAGCATTTT.

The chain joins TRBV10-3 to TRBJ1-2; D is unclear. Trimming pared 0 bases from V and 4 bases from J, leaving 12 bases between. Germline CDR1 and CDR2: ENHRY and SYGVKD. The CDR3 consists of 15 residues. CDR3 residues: CAISESDAAVYGYTF. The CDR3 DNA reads TGTGCCATCAGTGAGTCGGACGCAGCCGTCTATGGCTACACCTTC.

Written as DNA, the CDR3 is TGTGCCAGCAGCTATGCGGGTAAAAATGAGCAGTTCTTC. This encodes CASSYAGKNEQFF. The V gene is TRBV11-2, the J gene TRBJ2-1; tentatively, D is TRBD2 (5 bases). CDR1 and CDR2 from the germline V gene are SGHAT and FQNNGV. V was clipped by 4 bases and J by 7 bases, with 11 bases between them. The CDR3 covers 13 residues.

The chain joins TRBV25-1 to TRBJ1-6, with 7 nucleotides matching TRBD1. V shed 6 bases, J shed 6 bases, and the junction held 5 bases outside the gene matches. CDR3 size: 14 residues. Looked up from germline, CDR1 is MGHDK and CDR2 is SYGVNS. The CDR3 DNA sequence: TGTGCCAGCAGCACCGGGACAGCTAATTCACCCCTCCACTTT. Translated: CASSTGTANSPLHF. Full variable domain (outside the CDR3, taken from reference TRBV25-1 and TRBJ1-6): EADIYQTPRYLVIGTGKKITLECSQTMGHDKMYWYQQDPGMELHLIHYSYGVNSTEKGDLSSESTVSRIRTEHFPLTLESARPSHTSQYLCASSTGTANSPLHFGNGTRLTVT.

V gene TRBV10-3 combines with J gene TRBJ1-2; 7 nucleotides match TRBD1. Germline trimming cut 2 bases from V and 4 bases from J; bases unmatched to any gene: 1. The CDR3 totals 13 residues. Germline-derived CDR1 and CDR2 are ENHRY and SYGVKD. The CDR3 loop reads CAISEAGGYGYTF. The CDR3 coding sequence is TGTGCCATCAGTGAGGCAGGGGGCTATGGCTACACCTTC.

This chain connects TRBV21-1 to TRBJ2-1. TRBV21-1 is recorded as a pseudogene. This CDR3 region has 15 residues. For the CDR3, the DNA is TGTGCCAGCAGCACGCTCGGGGGCTTTCACAATGAGCAGTTCTTC. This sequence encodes CASSTLGGFHNEQFF.

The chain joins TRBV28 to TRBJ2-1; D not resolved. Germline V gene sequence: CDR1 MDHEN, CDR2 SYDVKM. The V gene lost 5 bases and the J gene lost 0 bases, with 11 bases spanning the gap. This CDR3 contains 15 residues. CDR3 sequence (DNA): TGTGCCAGCAGTCCCTTATCCAGCTCCTACAATGAGCAGTTCTTC. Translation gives CASSPLSSSYNEQFF.

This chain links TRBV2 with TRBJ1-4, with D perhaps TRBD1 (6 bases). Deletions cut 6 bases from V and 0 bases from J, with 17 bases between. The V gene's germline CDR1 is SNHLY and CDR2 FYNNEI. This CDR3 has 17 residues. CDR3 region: CASRPAPGTTTNEKLFF. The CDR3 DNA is TGTGCCAGCAGGCCCGCTCCGGGGACAACAACTAATGAAAAACTGTTTTTT.

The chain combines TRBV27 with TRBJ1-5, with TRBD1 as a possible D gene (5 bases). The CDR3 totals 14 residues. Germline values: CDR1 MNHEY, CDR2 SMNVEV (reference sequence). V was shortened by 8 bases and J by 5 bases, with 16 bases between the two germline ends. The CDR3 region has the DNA TGTGCCAGCCCCGGCAGGGCAGTGGATCAGCCCCAGCATTTT. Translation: CASPGRAVDQPQHF.

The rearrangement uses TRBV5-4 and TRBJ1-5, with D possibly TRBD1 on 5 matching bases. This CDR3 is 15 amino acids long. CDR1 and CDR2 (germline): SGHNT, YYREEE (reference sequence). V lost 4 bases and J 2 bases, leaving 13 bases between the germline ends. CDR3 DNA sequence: TGTGCCAGCAGCCGGGACGGGGGGGGCAATCAGCCCCAGCATTTT. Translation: CASSRDGGGNQPQHF.

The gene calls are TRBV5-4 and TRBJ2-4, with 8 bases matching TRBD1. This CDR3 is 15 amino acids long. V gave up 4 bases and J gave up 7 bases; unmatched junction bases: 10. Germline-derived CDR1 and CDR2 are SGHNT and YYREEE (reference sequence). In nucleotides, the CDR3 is TGTGCCAGCAGCGTCCGGACAGGGAAGTCGAACATTCAGTACTTC. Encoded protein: CASSVRTGKSNIQYF.

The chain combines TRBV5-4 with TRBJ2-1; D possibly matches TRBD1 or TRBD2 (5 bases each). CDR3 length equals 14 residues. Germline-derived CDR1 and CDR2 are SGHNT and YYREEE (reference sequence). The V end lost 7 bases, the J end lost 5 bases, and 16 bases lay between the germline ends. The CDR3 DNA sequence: TGTGCCAGCGGGGACGTTGTAATAAACAATGAGCAGTTCTTC. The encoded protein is CASGDVVINNEQFF.

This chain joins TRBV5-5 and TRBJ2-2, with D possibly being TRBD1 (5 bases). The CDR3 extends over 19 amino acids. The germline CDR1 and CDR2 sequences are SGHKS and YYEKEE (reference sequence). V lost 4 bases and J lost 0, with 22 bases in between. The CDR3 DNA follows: TGTGCCAGCAGCCCTGGGGCCAGGGTTGGTAGTACGAACACCGGGGAGCTGTTTTTT. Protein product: CASSPGARVGSTNTGELFF.

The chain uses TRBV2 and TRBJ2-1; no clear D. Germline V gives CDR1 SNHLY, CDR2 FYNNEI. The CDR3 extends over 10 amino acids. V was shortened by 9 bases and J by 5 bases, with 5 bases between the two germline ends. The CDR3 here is CASRDNEQFF. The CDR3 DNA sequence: TGTGCCAGTCGGGACAATGAGCAGTTCTTC.

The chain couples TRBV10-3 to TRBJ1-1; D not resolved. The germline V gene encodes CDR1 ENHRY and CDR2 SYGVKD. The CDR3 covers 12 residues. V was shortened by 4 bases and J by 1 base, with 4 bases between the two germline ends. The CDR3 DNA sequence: TGTGCCATCAGTGCCCAGAACACTGAAGCTTTCTTT. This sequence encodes CAISAQNTEAFF.